This passage covers 25 T cell receptor beta chains from one sample sequenced in a study of T cell changes during pregnancy in multiple sclerosis. The data were produced by immunoSEQ multiplex PCR, yet TCRdb's version contains in-frame clones alone and is incomplete. The table has some 80,000 clones, 94% seen once. The source material was peripheral blood, sampled in the third trimester of pregnancy. The receptors originated from a female donor with multiple sclerosis, enrolled in a pregnancy study.

The CDR3 protein is CASSLTGDRTDTQYF. CDR3 in DNA: TGTGCCAGCAGCTTGACAGGCGATCGCACAGATACGCAGTATTTT. The chain links TRBV7-2 to TRBJ2-3; D possibly corresponds to TRBD1 (6 bases). Trimming shortened V by 3 bases and J by 1 base, and 11 bases separated the two germline ends. This CDR3 has 15 amino acids. CDR1 SGHTA and CDR2 FQGNSA come from the germline V gene.

V and J are TRBV7-9 and TRBJ2-5; a weak D match, TRBD1 (6 bases). In germline, CDR1 is SEHNR, CDR2 FQNEAQ (reference sequence). The CDR3 is made up of 16 amino acids. V lost 6 bases and J lost 5, with 22 bases in between. CDR3 DNA sequence: TGTGCCAGCAGTTCCTTCAGGGGCGCCGGGGCGGAGACCCAGTACTTC. Translated, it gives CASSSFRGAGAETQYF. Looking up the rest from reference TRBV7-9 and TRBJ2-5 gives the full variable domain: DTGVSQNPRHKITKRGQNVTFRCDPISEHNRLYWYRQTLGQGPEFLTYFQNEAQLEKSRLLSDRFSAERPKGSFSTLEIQRTEQGDSAMYLCASSSFRGAGAETQYFGPGTRLLVL.

In its sample, this clone was seen a few times. The rearrangement uses TRBV4-2 and TRBJ1-5, with a tentative D call TRBD1 (5 bases). The CDR3 runs to 16 residues. CDR1 is LGHNA, CDR2 YNFKEQ, per germline. Deletions cut 0 bases from V and 3 bases from J, with 12 bases between. For the CDR3, the DNA is TGTGCCAGCAGCCAAGAGAAGGGCAGGGTCAATCAGCCCCAGCATTTT. It encodes CASSQEKGRVNQPQHF.

Comment on this clone: The junction and the germline gene differ at one end; a read error may be behind it. V usage is TRBV6-1 and J usage is TRBJ1-2, with a possible D match to TRBD1 (5 bases). The CDR3 runs to 17 residues. Germline V gene data show CDR1 as MNHNS and CDR2 as SASEGT. The CDR3 sequence: CASSEALGGTRNYDYTF. In DNA form, the CDR3 reads TGTGCCAGCAGTGAAGCGCTCGGGGGTACCCGTAACTATGACTACACCTTC.

The gene calls are TRBV6-6 and TRBJ2-3, with 9 bases identical to TRBD2. CDR1 is MNHNY and CDR2 is SVGAGI in the germline V gene (reference sequence). CDR3 length: 15 amino acids. V lost 6 bases and J lost 1; bases outside the gene matches: 5. Here the CDR3 DNA reads TGTGCCAGCAGGCAGGCTAGCGGGGGCACAGATACGCAGTATTTT. Protein sequence: CASRQASGGTDTQYF.

The rearrangement joins TRBV4-1 to TRBJ2-7; 7 bases agree with TRBD1. Germline CDR1 MGHRA, CDR2 YSYEKL. Trimming at V came to 1 base and at J to 2 bases, leaving 5 bases not matched to a gene. This CDR3 contains 15 residues. This CDR3 is CASSQGAQGTYEQYF. The CDR3, as DNA: TGCGCCAGCAGCCAAGGGGCACAGGGGACCTACGAGCAGTACTTC.

The chain has TRBV6-5 and TRBJ2-7; the match to TRBD2 covers 12 bases. V was pared by 8 bases and J by 5 bases, with 4 bases of the junction left unmatched. The CDR3 extends over 13 amino acids. In germline, CDR1 is MNHEY, CDR2 SVGAGI. The CDR3 DNA reads TGTGCCAGCCAACTAGCGGGAGGCCACGAGCAGTACTTC. It codes for CASQLAGGHEQYF.

The CDR3 nucleotides are TGTGCCAGCAGTCGACTACAGGGGGGGGGAAATCAGCCCCAGCATTTT. Translation: CASSRLQGGGNQPQHF. The chain employs TRBV2 and TRBJ1-5; 8 bases match TRBD1. CDR3 size: 16 residues. With 5 bases clipped from V and 4 bases from J, the junction kept 10 bases outside the gene matches. Germline loops: CDR1 SNHLY, CDR2 FYNNEI.

The chain recombines TRBV5-4 with TRBJ1-2, with 7 bases lining up with TRBD1. CDR3 length: 14 residues. V shed 4 bases, J shed 5 bases, and the junction held 8 bases outside the gene matches. Germline V lookup: CDR1 SGHNT, CDR2 YYREEE (reference sequence). The CDR3 DNA reads as TGTGCCAGCAGCCCGGGACAGCAAGGGTATGGCTACACCTTC. Translated, it gives CASSPGQQGYGYTF.

The rearrangement uses TRBV6-5 and TRBJ1-1; D remains ambiguous. This CDR3 comprises 11 residues. V lost 1 base to trimming and J lost 5 bases, with 2 bases between them. CDR1 and CDR2 (germline): MNHEY, SVGAGI. The CDR3 bases are TGTGCCAGCAGTTACTTAACTGAAGCTTTCTTT. Protein product: CASSYLTEAFF.

This clone appeared a single time. This chain links TRBV5-6 with TRBJ2-2, with D tentatively TRBD2 (6 bases). CDR3 length equals 15 residues. Germline V gene data show CDR1 as SGHDT and CDR2 as YYEEEE. V was pared by 3 bases and J by 5 bases, with 14 bases between. The CDR3 DNA sequence: TGTGCCAGCAGCTCAATGGGCGGGGTGACCGGGGAGCTGTTTTTT. It codes for CASSSMGGVTGELFF.

The CDR3 here is CASSQEIRGVDTQYF. CDR3 DNA sequence: TGCGCCAGCAGCCAAGAAATCCGGGGGGTAGATACGCAGTATTTT. This chain joins TRBV4-1 and TRBJ2-3, with TRBD2 matching 7 bases. CDR1 is MGHRA, CDR2 YSYEKL, per germline. The CDR3 sequence is 15 residues long. With 0 bases clipped from V and 5 bases from J, the junction kept 5 bases outside the gene matches.

CDR3 DNA sequence: TGCGCCAGCAGCCAAGAGAGGCCAGGGGATTCACCCCTCCACTTT. Amino acid sequence: CASSQERPGDSPLHF. The chain combines TRBV4-1 with TRBJ1-6, with D perhaps matching TRBD1 (6 bases). Germline V CDR1 and CDR2: MGHRA, YSYEKL. The V gene lost 0 bases and the J gene lost 8 bases, with 11 bases spanning the gap. This CDR3 is 15 amino acids long.

The V call is TRBV10-2, the J call TRBJ2-7; TRBD1 might be the D (6 bases). V gave up 10 bases and J gave up 5 bases, with 15 bases separating them. The CDR3 runs to 12 residues. Germline assignment: CDR1 WSHSY and CDR2 SAAADI. CDR3 DNA sequence: TGCGCCACCAAACAGGGAGTCCACGAGCAGTACTTC. Residues: CATKQGVHEQYF.

Here the CDR3 DNA reads TGTGCCAGCAGATGGACAGATTCTCACGAGCAGTACTTC. It yields the protein CASRWTDSHEQYF. This sequence joins TRBV5-6 and TRBJ2-7; D possibly corresponds to TRBD1 (6 bases). This CDR3 has 13 residues. V was shortened by 5 bases and J by 5 bases, with 14 bases between the two germline ends. The germline V gene encodes CDR1 SGHDT and CDR2 YYEEEE.

V gene TRBV6-6 combines with J gene TRBJ2-5; 10 bases match TRBD1. V was pared by 6 bases and J by 6 bases, with 10 bases of the junction left unmatched. Germline lookup yields CDR1 MNHNY and CDR2 SVGAGI (reference sequence). The CDR3 spans 15 residues. The CDR3 DNA follows: TGTGCCAGCAGCCCGCCGGGACAGGGGACAAAGACCCAGTACTTC. This codes for CASSPPGQGTKTQYF.

This clone was observed a single time. This rearrangement joins TRBV9 to TRBJ1-3; D might be TRBD1 (5 bases). This CDR3 comprises 15 residues. V was pared by 4 bases and J by 3 bases, with 14 bases between. Germline loops: CDR1 SGDLS, CDR2 YYNGEE. CDR3 in DNA: TGTGCCAGCAGCCCGGGGGGAGAAGTTGGAAACACCATATATTTT. It yields the protein CASSPGGEVGNTIYF.

The CDR3 spells CASSLDGDQPQHF. The CDR3 nucleotides read TGCGCCAGCAGCCTCGACGGGGATCAGCCCCAGCATTTT. The V call is TRBV5-1, the J call TRBJ1-5; no clear D. Germline V CDR1 and CDR2: SGHRS, YFSETQ. This CDR3 comprises 13 residues. Trimming stripped 4 bases from V and 5 bases from J, with 10 bases between.

The chain has TRBV7-2 and TRBJ1-1; TRBD1 matches at 9 bases. The CDR3 sequence is 15 residues long. With V trimmed by 7 bases and J by 4 bases, 10 bases remained unmatched. Germline V gene lookup returns CDR1 SGHTA and CDR2 FQGNSA. This CDR3 is CASNQQGAVSTEAFF. DNA for the CDR3: TGTGCCAGCAACCAACAGGGGGCTGTGAGCACTGAAGCTTTCTTT.

The chain carries TRBV5-6 and TRBJ1-6, with D unclear. V dropped 4 bases and J dropped 14 bases, with 22 bases sitting between them. The germline gives CDR1 SGHDT, CDR2 YYEEEE. There are 15 residues in the CDR3. CDR3: CASSPGLARGGSLHF. In DNA form, the CDR3 reads TGTGCCAGCAGCCCAGGACTGGCCCGAGGTGGTTCCCTCCACTTT. Using reference TRBV5-6 and TRBJ1-6 for the parts outside the CDR3, the full variable domain is DAGVTQSPTHLIKTRGQQVTLRCSPKSGHDTVSWYQQALGQGPQFIFQYYEEEERQRGNFPDRFSGHQFPNYSSELNVNALLLGDSALYLCASSPGLARGGSLHFGNGTRLTVT.

V and J are TRBV9 and TRBJ1-1; D might be TRBD1 (6 bases). The CDR3 spans 14 residues. Germline CDR1 and CDR2: SGDLS and YYNGEE. V shed 0 bases and J shed 5 bases, with 11 bases lying between them. The CDR3 region has the DNA TGTGCCAGCAGCGTAGGTACAGGGACGACTGAAGCTTTCTTT. This sequence encodes CASSVGTGTTEAFF.

V gene TRBV7-6 combines with J gene TRBJ2-7; 7 positions agree with TRBD1. The V gene end was trimmed by 5 bases and the J gene end by 3 bases; junction bases not matched to a gene: 4. The CDR3 sequence is 13 residues long. The germline CDR1 and CDR2 sequences are SGHVS and FNYEAQ. The DNA of the CDR3 is TGTGCCAGCAGCCACGGGACAGACTACGAGCAGTACTTC. Translation: CASSHGTDYEQYF.

The J gene is TRBJ2-3, the V gene TRBV5-1; possible D gene TRBD2, 6 bases. Germline CDR1 reads SGHRS; CDR2 reads YFSETQ. V lost 0 bases and J lost 6, with 17 bases in between. The length of the CDR3 is 16 residues. CDR3 region: CASSLALGGSGDTQYF. The CDR3 DNA is TGCGCCAGCAGCTTGGCTCTGGGTGGAAGCGGGGATACGCAGTATTTT.

The rearrangement uses TRBV27 and TRBJ1-4; D gene ambiguous. Germline CDR1 reads MNHEY; CDR2 reads SMNVEV (reference sequence). Trimming stripped 4 bases from V and 5 bases from J, with 11 bases between. The CDR3 sequence is 14 residues long. The CDR3 DNA reads TGTGCCAGCAGTTCGCTCGGAGACAATGAAAAACTGTTTTTT. Its translation is CASSSLGDNEKLFF.

The V gene is TRBV6-6, the J gene TRBJ1-3; unclear D gene. The CDR3 covers 14 residues. V was trimmed by 0 bases and J by 0 bases, leaving 3 bases between them. The V gene's germline CDR1 is MNHNY and CDR2 SVGAGI (reference sequence). CDR3 in DNA: TGTGCCAGCAGTTACTCCGGCTCTGGAAACACCATATATTTT. This gives the protein CASSYSGSGNTIYF.